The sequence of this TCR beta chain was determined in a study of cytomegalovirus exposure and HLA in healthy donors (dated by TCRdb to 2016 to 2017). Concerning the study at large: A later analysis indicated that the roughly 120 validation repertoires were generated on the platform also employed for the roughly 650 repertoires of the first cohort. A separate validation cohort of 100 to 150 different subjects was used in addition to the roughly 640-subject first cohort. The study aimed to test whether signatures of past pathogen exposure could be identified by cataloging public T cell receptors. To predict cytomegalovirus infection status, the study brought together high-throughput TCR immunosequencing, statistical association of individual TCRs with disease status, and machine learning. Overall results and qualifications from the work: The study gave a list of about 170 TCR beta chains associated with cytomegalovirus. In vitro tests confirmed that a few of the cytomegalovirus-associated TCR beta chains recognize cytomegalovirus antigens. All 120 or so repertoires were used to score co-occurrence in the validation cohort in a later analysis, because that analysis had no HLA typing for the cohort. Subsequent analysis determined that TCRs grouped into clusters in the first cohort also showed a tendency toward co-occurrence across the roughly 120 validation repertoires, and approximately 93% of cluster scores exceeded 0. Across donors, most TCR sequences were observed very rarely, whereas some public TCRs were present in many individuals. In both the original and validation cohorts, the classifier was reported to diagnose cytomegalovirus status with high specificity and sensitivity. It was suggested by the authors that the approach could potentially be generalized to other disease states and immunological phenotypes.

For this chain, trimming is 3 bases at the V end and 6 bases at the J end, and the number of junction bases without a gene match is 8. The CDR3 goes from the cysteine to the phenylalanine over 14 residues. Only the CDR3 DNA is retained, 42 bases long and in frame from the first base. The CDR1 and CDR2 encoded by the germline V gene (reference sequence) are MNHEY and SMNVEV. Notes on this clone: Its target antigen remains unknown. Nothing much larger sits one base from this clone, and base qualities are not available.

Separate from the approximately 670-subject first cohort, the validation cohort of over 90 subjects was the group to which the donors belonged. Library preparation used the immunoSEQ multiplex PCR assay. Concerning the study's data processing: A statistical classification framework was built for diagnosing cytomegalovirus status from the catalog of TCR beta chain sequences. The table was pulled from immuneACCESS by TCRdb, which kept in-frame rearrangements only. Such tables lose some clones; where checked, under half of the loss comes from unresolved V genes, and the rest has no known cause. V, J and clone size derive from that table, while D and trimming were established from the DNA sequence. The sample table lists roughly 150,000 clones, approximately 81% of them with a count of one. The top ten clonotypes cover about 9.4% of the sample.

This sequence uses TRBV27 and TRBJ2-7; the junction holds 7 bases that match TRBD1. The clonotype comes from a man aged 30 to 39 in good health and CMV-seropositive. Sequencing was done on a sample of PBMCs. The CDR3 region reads CASSFRDRVSEQYF. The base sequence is TGTGCCAGCAGTTTCCGCGACAGGGTATCCGAGCAGTACTTC.